This T cell receptor (beta chain) was retrieved from a study of T cells in women clearing cervical HPV infection. As for the study in general: HLA type could not be excluded as a confounder. The study, taken as a whole, reports: TRBV6-7 relative abundance averaged approximately 0.11% in cases and more than 0.15% in controls.

The germline gives CDR1 KGHSH, CDR2 LQKENI. The CDR3 runs 13 residues. With respect to this clone: Its antigen is undetermined. The read ends 3 residues shy of where the CDR3 ends; the end is completed using the germline J gene.

The method was immunoSEQ multiplex PCR; TCRdb's version includes in-frame clones alone and lacks a portion of them. Its clone listing holds about 35,000 clones. This clonotype was sampled from a woman between 18 and 69 years old with a cervical HPV16 infection that either progressed to CIN3+ or cleared (not recorded which). Sequencing input: blood buffy coat. The J gene is TRBJ1-2, the V gene TRBV18; no clear D. This CDR3 is CASSPQYTDTYTF. Partial CDR3 DNA: TGTGCCAGCTCACCACAATACACAGATACC.